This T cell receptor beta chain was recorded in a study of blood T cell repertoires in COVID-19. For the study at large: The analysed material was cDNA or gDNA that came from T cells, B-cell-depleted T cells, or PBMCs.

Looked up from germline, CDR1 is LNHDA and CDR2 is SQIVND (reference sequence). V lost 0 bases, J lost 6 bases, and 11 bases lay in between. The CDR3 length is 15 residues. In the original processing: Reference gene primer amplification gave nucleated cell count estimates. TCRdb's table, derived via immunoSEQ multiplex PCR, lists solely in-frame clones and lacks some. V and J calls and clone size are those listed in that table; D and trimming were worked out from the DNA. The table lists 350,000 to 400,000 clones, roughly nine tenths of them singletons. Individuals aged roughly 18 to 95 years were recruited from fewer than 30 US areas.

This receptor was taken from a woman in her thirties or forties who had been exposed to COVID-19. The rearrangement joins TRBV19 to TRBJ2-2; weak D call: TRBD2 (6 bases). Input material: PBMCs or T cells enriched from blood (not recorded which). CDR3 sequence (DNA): TGTGCCAGTAGTATAGATCGTCGCGGGGCCGGGGAGCTGTTTTTT. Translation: CASSIDRRGAGELFF.